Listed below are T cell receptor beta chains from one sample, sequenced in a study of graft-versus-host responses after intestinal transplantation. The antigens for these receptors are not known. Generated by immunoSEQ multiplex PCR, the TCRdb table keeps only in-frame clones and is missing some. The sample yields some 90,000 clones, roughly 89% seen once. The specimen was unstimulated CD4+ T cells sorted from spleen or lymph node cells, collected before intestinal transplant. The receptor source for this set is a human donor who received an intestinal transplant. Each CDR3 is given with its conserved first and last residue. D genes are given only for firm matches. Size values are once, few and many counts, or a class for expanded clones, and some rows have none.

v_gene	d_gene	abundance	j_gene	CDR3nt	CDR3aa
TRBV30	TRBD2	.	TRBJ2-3	TGTGCCTGGACTAGCGGGAGAGTTGGTACGCAGTATTTT	CAWTSGRVGTQYF
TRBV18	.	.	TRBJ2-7	TGTGCCAGCTCACCACGTTCGGGTATCTACGAGCAGTACTTC	CASSPRSGIYEQYF
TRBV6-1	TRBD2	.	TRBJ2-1	TGTGCCAGCAGTGAAGCCGGACTAGCGGGAGGGTACAATGAGCAGTTCTTC	CASSEAGLAGGYNEQFF
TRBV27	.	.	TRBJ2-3	TGTGCCAGCAGTTTAAGTGGAGGGACAGATACGCAGTATTTT	CASSLSGGTDTQYF
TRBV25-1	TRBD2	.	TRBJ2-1	TGTGCCAGCAGTGAACCCCGCGGGGGGCAGAATGAGCAGTTCTTC	CASSEPRGGQNEQFF
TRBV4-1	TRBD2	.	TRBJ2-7	TGCGCCAGCAGCCAAGAGTGGACTAGCGGGACCGAGCAGTACTTC	CASSQEWTSGTEQYF
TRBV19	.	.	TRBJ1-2	TGTGCCAGTAGTATAGTAGAGGTTGGTGGCTACACCTTC	CASSIVEVGGYTF
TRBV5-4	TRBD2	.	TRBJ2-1	TGTGCCAGCAGCTTGGGGTCTAGCGGGTACAATGAGCAGTTCTTC	CASSLGSSGYNEQFF
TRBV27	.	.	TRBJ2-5	TGTGCCAGCAGTCGGACAGAGGGGACCCAGTACTTC	CASSRTEGTQYF
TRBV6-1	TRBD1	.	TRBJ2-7	TGTGCCAGCAGTACAACAGGGGGCGCTTGGGAGCAGTACTTC	CASSTTGGAWEQYF
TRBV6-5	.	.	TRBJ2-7	TGTGCCAGCCTGTGGGGGTACGAGCAGTACTTC	CASLWGYEQYF
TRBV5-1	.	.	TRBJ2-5	TGCGCCAGCAGCTTGCCGGCAGGGTCCCCTCTCGCGTGGCGAGAGACCCAGTACTTC	CASSLPAGSPLAWRETQYF
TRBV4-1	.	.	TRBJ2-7	TGCGCCAGCAGCCAAGTTACACGTGGCTACGAGCAGTACTTC	CASSQVTRGYEQYF
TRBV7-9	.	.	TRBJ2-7	TGTGCCAGCAGCCGGCAGAGCACCTACGAGCAGTACTTC	CASSRQSTYEQYF
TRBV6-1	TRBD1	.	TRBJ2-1	TGTGCCAGCAGCCGGGACAGGGGGCTCAATGAGCAGTTCTTC	CASSRDRGLNEQFF
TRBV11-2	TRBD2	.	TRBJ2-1	TGTGCCAGCAGCCGACTAGCCCCTAGTCCGGAGCAGTTCTTC	CASSRLAPSPEQFF
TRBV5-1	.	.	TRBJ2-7	TGCGCCAGCAGTAACGGTCAGACATACGAGCAGTACTTC	CASSNGQTYEQYF
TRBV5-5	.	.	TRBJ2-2	TGTGCCAGCAGCCGCGGATACACCGGGGAGCTGTTTTTT	CASSRGYTGELFF
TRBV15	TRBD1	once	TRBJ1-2	TGTGCCACCAGCCAGGGGGTGGCTAACTATGGCTACACCTTC	CATSQGVANYGYTF
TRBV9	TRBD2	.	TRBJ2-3	TGTGCCAGCAGCCTCATAGCGGGGCCCACAGATACGCAGTATTTT	CASSLIAGPTDTQYF
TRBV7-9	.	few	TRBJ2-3	TGTGCCAGCAGCTTGAACACGGGAGAGATGCAGTATTTT	CASSLNTGEMQYF
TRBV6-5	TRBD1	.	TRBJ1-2	TGTGCCAGCAGTTACCCCGGACAGGGGGCGCGCGGCTACACCTTC	CASSYPGQGARGYTF
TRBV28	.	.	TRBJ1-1	TGTGCCAGCAGGTTCGCCGGGGGCATGAACACTGAAGCTTTCTTT	CASRFAGGMNTEAFF
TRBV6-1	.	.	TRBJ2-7	TGTGCCAGCAGTGTAAGGGGGGGGATATACGAGCAGTACTTC	CASSVRGGIYEQYF
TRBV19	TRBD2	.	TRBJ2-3	TGTGCCAGTTCACCTAGCGGGCTGAACACAGATACGCAGTATTTT	CASSPSGLNTDTQYF
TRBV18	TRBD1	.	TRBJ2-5	TGTGCCAGCTCCCAGGCCGGGACAGATAAAGAGACCCAGTACTTC	CASSQAGTDKETQYF
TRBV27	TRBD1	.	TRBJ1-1	TGTGCCAGCAGTTTAAGGACAGGGGGATTGACTGAAGCTTTCTTT	CASSLRTGGLTEAFF
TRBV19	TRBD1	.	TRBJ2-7	TGTGCCAGTAGCGTGACGCCGGGACAGGGGGCACCATTTCCGGACGAGCAGTACTTC	CASSVTPGQGAPFPDEQYF
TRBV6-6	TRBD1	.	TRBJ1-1	TGTGCCAGCCATTATACTACAGGGGGCGCAACTGAAGCTTTCTTT	CASHYTTGGATEAFF
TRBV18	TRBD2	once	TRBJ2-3	TGTGCCAGCTCACCCCTTGGACTAGCGGGAGCCTTCACAGATACGCAGTATTTT	CASSPLGLAGAFTDTQYF
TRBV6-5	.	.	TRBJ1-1	TGTGCCAGCAGTTCCTCCATGGGCACTGAAGCTTTCTTT	CASSSSMGTEAFF
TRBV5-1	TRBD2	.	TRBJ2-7	TGCGCCAGCAGCTCCCTAAGCGGGAGGGTCTACGAGCAGTACTTC	CASSSLSGRVYEQYF
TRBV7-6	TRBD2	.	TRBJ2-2	TGTGCCAGCAGCTTCGACGGGATGCGGGGGACCGGGGAGCTGTTTTTT	CASSFDGMRGTGELFF
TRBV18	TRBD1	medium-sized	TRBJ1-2	TGTGCCAGCTCACCACCGGTGACAGGGGGGAGCGGAGAAGGCTACACCTTC	CASSPPVTGGSGEGYTF
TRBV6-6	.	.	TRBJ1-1	TGTGCCAGCAGTTACTCTGCGAACACTGAAGCTTTCTTT	CASSYSANTEAFF
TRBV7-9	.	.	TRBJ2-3	TGTGCCAGCAGCTTTCGTACGGGATCTAGCACAGATACGCAGTATTTT	CASSFRTGSSTDTQYF
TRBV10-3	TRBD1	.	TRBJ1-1	TGTGCCATCAGTGAGTGGACAGGGGCTGAAGCTTTCTTT	CAISEWTGAEAFF
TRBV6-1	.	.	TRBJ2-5	TGTGCCAGCAGGACCCCCCGGGGGGAGACCCAGTACTTC	CASRTPRGETQYF
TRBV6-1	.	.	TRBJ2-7	TGTGCCAGCAGTAAACCCCCCACCTACGAGCAGTACTTC	CASSKPPTYEQYF
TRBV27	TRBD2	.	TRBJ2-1	TGTGCCAGCAGGACAGCGGGAGCGCCCTACAATGAGCAGTTCTTC	CASRTAGAPYNEQFF
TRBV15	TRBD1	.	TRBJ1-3	TGTGCCACCAGCAAGACAGGGTACTATTCTGGAAACACCATATATTTT	CATSKTGYYSGNTIYF